This TCR beta chain was identified in a study of OX40 agonist ivuxolimab in advanced cancers. Assay: immunoSEQ multiplex PCR; the TCRdb copy retains only in-frame clones and omits some. The sample includes fewer than 30,000 clones, about nine tenths of them seen just once. Study findings and constraints: What antigens the expanded peripheral T cells recognized was never established.

As regards this clone: The antigen is undetermined.

Germline V CDR1 and CDR2: MNHEY, SVGAGI. Trimming removed 6 bases at V and 0 bases at J, with 9 bases between. The CDR3 extends over 13 amino acids. The sequence came from an adult with an advanced solid tumor such as melanoma, head and neck, liver or kidney cancer. The rearrangement links TRBV6-5 to TRBJ2-7; D remains unclear. Material: CD4+ or CD8+ T cells sorted from blood, obtained in a trial of the OX40 agonist ivuxolimab. This CDR3 is CASSYTSSYEQYF. The CDR3 DNA reads as TGTGCCAGCAGCTATACATCCTCCTACGAGCAGTACTTC.